This T cell receptor (beta chain) stems from a study of blood T cell repertoires in COVID-19. Study-wide background: Sites in the United States, Italy and Spain provided acute and convalescent COVID-19 samples. The cDNA or gDNA used as material had been derived from T cells, B-cell-depleted T cells, or PBMCs.

Profiling relied on immunoSEQ multiplex PCR, and the TCRdb table lists in-frame clones only, not all of them. Here the sample spans fewer than 20,000 clones, approximately 95% being singletons. Germline lookup yields CDR1 SGHAT and CDR2 FQNNGV. V shed 1 base and J shed 4 bases, with 10 bases lying between them. The CDR3 has 14 amino acids. The sequencing input was peripheral blood. The sequence was obtained from a woman aged 45-60 years with active COVID-19. The genes are TRBV11-2 and TRBJ1-1, with a weak D call TRBD1 (5 bases). The CDR3 loop reads CASSLAGGVTEAFF. The DNA of the CDR3 is TGTGCCAGCAGCTTAGCGGGGGGGGTCACTGAAGCTTTCTTT.